This T cell receptor beta chain comes out of a study of cytomegalovirus exposure and HLA in healthy donors. The PCR used 60 Vbeta and 13 Jbeta primers. The assay was immunoSEQ multiplex PCR, and TCRdb's table has in-frame clones only and misses some. The sample contains about 130,000 clones, around 63% of which appear only once. The CDR3 extends over 15 amino acids. Germline V CDR1 and CDR2: MNHEY, SMNVEV (reference sequence). The ends lost 3 bases at V and 4 bases at J; junction bases unmatched: 2. This clone turned up a few times. The TCR comes from a human donor in good health. The chain joins TRBV27 to TRBJ1-4; 10 nucleotides line up with TRBD1. Sequenced material: PBMCs. The CDR3 DNA is TGTGCCAGCAGTTTGGGACAGGGGCTTAATGAAAAACTGTTTTTT. This encodes CASSLGQGLNEKLFF.